Listed here are 13 T cell receptor beta chains from one sample, sequenced in a study of blood T cell repertoires in COVID-19. Repertoires were generated with immunoSEQ multiplex PCR, while TCRdb's copy carries only in-frame clones and drops some. This table holds roughly 500,000 clones, 70% to 90% found once. Specimen: peripheral blood. These receptors all come from a human donor in a cohort sampled during active COVID-19.

The chain employs TRBV7-8 and TRBJ2-7, with D tentatively TRBD1 (6 bases). Trimming took off 5 bases at V and 5 bases at J, with 10 bases between the two ends. The CDR3 extends over 12 amino acids. Germline values: CDR1 SGHVS, CDR2 FQNEAQ. In DNA, the CDR3 is TGTGCCAGCAGCCGTCCAGGGGACGAGCAGTACTTC. Its protein product is CASSRPGDEQYF.

V and J are TRBV27 and TRBJ2-1, with D unclear. Trimming removed 0 bases from V and 0 bases from J, with 12 bases in between. The CDR3 runs 17 residues. Germline CDR1 is MNHEY and CDR2 is SMNVEV (reference sequence). The CDR3, as DNA: TGTGCCAGCAGTTTATCCTTGGGCGCTCACTCCTACAATGAGCAGTTCTTC. This codes for CASSLSLGAHSYNEQFF.

The chain has TRBV19 and TRBJ2-7; D is unresolved. This CDR3 is 14 amino acids long. Per germline, CDR1 LNHDA and CDR2 SQIVND (reference sequence). V lost 1 base, J lost 2 bases, and 9 bases lay in between. This chain's CDR3 is CASSIVLQTYEQYF. The DNA of the CDR3 is TGTGCCAGTAGTATAGTTCTACAGACCTACGAGCAGTACTTC.

The genes are TRBV4-3 and TRBJ2-5; no definite D call. In germline, CDR1 is LGHNA, CDR2 YSLEER. The CDR3 extends over 16 amino acids. The V end lost 0 bases, the J end lost 0 bases, and 11 bases lay between the germline ends. The CDR3 is CASSQEYRPNQETQYF. CDR3 DNA sequence: TGCGCCAGCAGCCAAGAGTACAGACCAAACCAAGAGACCCAGTACTTC.

J is TRBJ2-1 and V is TRBV12-5; TRBD2 is a possible D gene (7 bases). Germline CDR1 and CDR2: LGHNT and FRNRAP. The ends were cut back, 5 bases at V and 4 bases at J, with 18 bases in the middle. This CDR3 spans 16 amino acids. In DNA, the CDR3 is TGTGCTAGTGGTGGGTGGACGGGGGGCCTTTACAATGAGCAGTTCTTC. It is translated as CASGGWTGGLYNEQFF.

The chain has TRBV9 and TRBJ1-2; 9 positions match TRBD1. V lost 3 bases, J lost 4 bases, and 10 bases stayed unmatched. This CDR3 comprises 16 residues. Germline values: CDR1 SGDLS, CDR2 YYNGEE. The CDR3 coding sequence is TGTGCCAGCAGCGGAGGATCCGGGACAGGGACCTATGGCTACACCTTC. The encoded protein is CASSGGSGTGTYGYTF.

The rearrangement uses TRBV30 and TRBJ2-7, with 7 bases identical to TRBD2. The V and J ends lost 1 base and 4 bases, in that order; junction bases with no gene match: 4. Looked up from germline, CDR1 is GTSNPN and CDR2 is SVGIG (reference sequence). The CDR3 has 13 amino acids. The DNA for the CDR3 is TGTGCCTGGAGTGCTGGGGAGGGATACGAGCAGTACTTC. It codes for CAWSAGEGYEQYF.

The chain couples TRBV6-2 or TRBV6-3 to TRBJ1-5; weak D call: TRBD1 (6 bases). Trimming pared 2 bases from V and 7 bases from J, leaving 12 bases between. The CDR3 extends over 14 amino acids. CDR1 and CDR2 from the germline V gene are MNHEY and SVGEGT. In DNA, the CDR3 is TGTGCCAGCAGTTACCACAGGGAGGGCCAGCCCCAGCATTTT. Its translation: CASSYHREGQPQHF.

The chain is built from TRBV6-5 and TRBJ1-2; the D is unclear. Germline assignment: CDR1 MNHEY and CDR2 SVGAGI. Trimming left V 4 bases short and J 7 bases short, with 10 bases between. There are 12 residues in the CDR3. The CDR3 spells CASSSRTGGYTF. The CDR3 coding sequence is TGTGCCAGCAGTTCCCGAACGGGTGGCTACACCTTC.

The sample holds one count of this clone. The chain links TRBV29-1 to TRBJ1-1, with 9 bases lining up with TRBD1. The CDR3 contains 14 residues. J lost 3 bases, V lost 7 bases, and 9 bases had no gene match. Germline values: CDR1 SQVTM, CDR2 ANQGSEA. DNA of the CDR3: TGCAGCGGGATCTTGACAGGGGGGCACACTGAAGCTTTCTTT. Residues: CSGILTGGHTEAFF.

The rearrangement joins TRBV3-1 (or the pseudogene TRBV3-2) to TRBJ1-3; D might be TRBD1 (6 bases). Trimming removed 4 bases at V and 4 bases at J, with 14 bases between. The germline V gene encodes CDR1 LGHDT and CDR2 YNNKEL (reference sequence). The CDR3 runs 15 residues. The CDR3 region has the DNA TGTGCCAGCAGCCTGTCGACAGGCCAGGGAAACACCATATATTTT. It translates to CASSLSTGQGNTIYF.

The rearrangement joins TRBV3-1 (or the pseudogene TRBV3-2) to TRBJ2-7; D possibly corresponds to TRBD1 (6 bases). V was clipped by 1 base and J by 2 bases, with 27 bases between them. This CDR3 comprises 20 residues. Germline CDR1 LGHDT, CDR2 YNNKEL (reference sequence). CDR3: CASSQGLRTEFGVQAYEQYF. The DNA of the CDR3 is TGTGCCAGCAGCCAAGGATTAAGGACAGAATTCGGGGTCCAAGCCTACGAGCAGTACTTC.

This clone was counted only a few times. The V and J genes are TRBV24-1 and TRBJ2-7; possible D gene TRBD1, 6 bases. From germline, CDR1 is KGHDR and CDR2 SFDVKD. CDR3 size: 12 residues. With 2 bases removed from V and 5 bases from J, the gap between germline ends came to 6 bases. CDR3 bases: TGTGCCACCAGTGATTCAGGGGACGAGCAGTACTTC. As protein: CATSDSGDEQYF.